Listed below are T cell receptor beta chains from one sample, sequenced in a study of preoperative IRX-2 immunotherapy in early breast cancer. The method was immunoSEQ multiplex PCR; TCRdb's version includes in-frame clones alone and lacks a portion of them. Counted here are 25,000 to 30,000 clones, roughly four fifths occurring once; the ten biggest clones make up roughly 6.8%. The source was lymph node tissue, collected after IRX-2 immunotherapy. Receptors originate from a human donor with breast cancer. CDR3s leave out the opening cysteine and the closing phenylalanine or tryptophan.

TRBJ2-3 TRBV5-1 ASSPTLAGGRDTQY
TRBJ1-2 TRBV6-8 AIRRTGDDYGYT
TRBJ1-4 TRBV6-8 ASSPTGPGNEKLF
TRBJ2-3 TRBV6-8 ASSYKGGDTQY
TRBJ1-3 TRBV19 ASSMGQRGASGNTIY
TRBJ1-1 TRBV11-3 ASSLDSGVTEAF
TRBJ2-1 TRBV11-3 ASSPRSGRANEQF
TRBJ2-3 TRBV6-8 ASSVGTSGRSDTQY
TRBJ1-1 TRBV6-8 ASSSGFMNTEAF
TRBJ2-1 TRBV19 ASSPRTSGRPTDEQF
TRBJ2-2 TRBV29-1 SVSDWTEELF
TRBJ1-1 TRBV28 ASSLWQSNTEAF
TRBJ2-7 TRBV15 ATSRDPTGGPRNYEQY
TRBJ2-7 TRBV18 ASSSLAGGYEQY
TRBJ1-5 TRBV19 ASSIPAGYTQPQH
TRBJ2-7 TRBV10-2 ASSEPGTGGGYEQY
TRBJ1-1 TRBV6-8 ASSVRGRNTEAF
TRBJ2-7 TRBV6-8 ASTWGTGSYEQY
TRBJ1-5 TRBV7-5 ASSLGTGINQPQH
TRBJ1-1 TRBV6-8 ASSQQRVTTEAF
TRBJ2-1 TRBV7-4 ASSFAGDGTYNEQF
TRBJ1-5 TRBV7-8 ASSIPRDRGGNQPQH